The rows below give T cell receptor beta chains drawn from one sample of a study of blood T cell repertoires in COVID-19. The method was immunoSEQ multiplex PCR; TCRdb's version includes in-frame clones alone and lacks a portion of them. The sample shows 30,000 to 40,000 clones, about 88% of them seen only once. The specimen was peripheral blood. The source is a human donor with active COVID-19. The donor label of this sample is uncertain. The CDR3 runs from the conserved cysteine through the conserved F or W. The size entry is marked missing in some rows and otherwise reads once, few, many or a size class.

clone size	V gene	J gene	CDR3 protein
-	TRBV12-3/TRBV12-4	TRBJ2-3	CASLSGGTDTQYF
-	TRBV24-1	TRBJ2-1	CATSLTGGNEQFF
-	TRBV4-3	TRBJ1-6	CASSQGTANNSPLHF
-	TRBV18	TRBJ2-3	CASSPRKRWEAGGPTDTQYF
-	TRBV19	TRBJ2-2	CAILAGGPNTGELFF
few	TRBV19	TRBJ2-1	CASSNQGMFEQFF
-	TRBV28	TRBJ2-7	CASSLDQGVAEQYF
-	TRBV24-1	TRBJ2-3	CATSTGTGLRDTQYF
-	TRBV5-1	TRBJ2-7	CASSLASGLEQYF
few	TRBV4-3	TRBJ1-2	CASSQERLPRQYGYTF
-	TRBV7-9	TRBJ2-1	CASSPPDRGGYNEQFF
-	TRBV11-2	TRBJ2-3	CASSYLDTQYF
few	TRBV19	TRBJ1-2	CASSTPGQGASGDYGYTF
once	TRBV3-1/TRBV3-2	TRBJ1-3	CASSPQDRVVGNTIYF
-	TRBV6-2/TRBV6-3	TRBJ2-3	CASSYGSGGDTQYF
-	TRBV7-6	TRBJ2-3	CASSLVLNLRGGTDTQYF
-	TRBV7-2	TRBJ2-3	CASSLAGSGGAYVSGYF
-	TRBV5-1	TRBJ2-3	CASSLEGWGSDTQYF
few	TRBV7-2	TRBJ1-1	CASSFTGPDAFF
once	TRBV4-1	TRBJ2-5	CASSQMSTSGGAETQYF
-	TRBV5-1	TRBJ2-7	CASSLVGGSYEQYF
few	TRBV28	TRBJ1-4	CASTFLGGPNEKLFF
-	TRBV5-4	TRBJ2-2	CASSLPPGQGSAGELFF
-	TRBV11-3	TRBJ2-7	CASSLRGYEQYF
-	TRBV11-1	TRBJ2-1	CASSLDGGNRYNEQFF
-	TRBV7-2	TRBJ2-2	CASIWGANTGELFF
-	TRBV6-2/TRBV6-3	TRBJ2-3	CASSYESGTSQYF
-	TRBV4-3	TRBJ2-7	CASSQDSVPSYEQYF
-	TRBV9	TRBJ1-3	CASSVGSSGNTIYF
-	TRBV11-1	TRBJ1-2	CASSDTGGIDTF
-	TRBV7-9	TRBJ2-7	CASSLGTSVYEQYF
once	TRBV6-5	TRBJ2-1	CASSLAGGRDEQFF
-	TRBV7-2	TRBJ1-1	CASSLTTMNTEAFF
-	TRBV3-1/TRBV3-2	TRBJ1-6	CASSARGGNSPLHF
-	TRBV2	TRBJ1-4	CASSDLDSNEKLFF
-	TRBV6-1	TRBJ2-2	CASSAPLAGVNTGELFF